The table lists the clone carrying this TCR beta chain with a count of one. Its antigen is still unknown. V lost 3 bases and J lost 1, with 13 bases in between. CDR1 is SGHDT, CDR2 YYEEEE, per germline. CDR3 length: 15 residues. Survey-depth immunoSEQ sequencing covered TCR beta CDR3 regions. Measured with immunoSEQ multiplex PCR; TCRdb has only the in-frame clones, and not every one. Among roughly 5,900 clones listed, more than 65% were seen once. This sample was included in a study of CD8 T cell repertoires and HIV-1 epitope variants. Study-wide results and limits: Six of nine antigen-specific clonotypes appeared cross-reactive to autologous or escape variants.

The receptor comes from a male donor with HIV. This chain connects TRBV5-6 to TRBJ1-1, with unresolved D. The sequencing input was cultured CD8+ T cells derived from PBMCs. The CDR3 spells CASSWGGPQNTEAFF. CDR3 DNA: TGTGCCAGCAGCTGGGGAGGGCCCCAGAACACTGAAGCTTTCTTT.